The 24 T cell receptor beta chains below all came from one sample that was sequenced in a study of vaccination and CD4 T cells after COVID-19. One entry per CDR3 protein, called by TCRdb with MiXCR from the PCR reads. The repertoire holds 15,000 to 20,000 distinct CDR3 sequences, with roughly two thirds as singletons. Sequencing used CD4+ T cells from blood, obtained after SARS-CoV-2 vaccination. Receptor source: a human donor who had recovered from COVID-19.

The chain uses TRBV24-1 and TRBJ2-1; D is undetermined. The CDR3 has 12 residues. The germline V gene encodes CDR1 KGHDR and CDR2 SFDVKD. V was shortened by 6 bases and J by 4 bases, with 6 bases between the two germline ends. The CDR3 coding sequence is TGTGCCACCAGTTCCCCGTACAATGAGCAGTTCTTC. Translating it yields CATSSPYNEQFF.

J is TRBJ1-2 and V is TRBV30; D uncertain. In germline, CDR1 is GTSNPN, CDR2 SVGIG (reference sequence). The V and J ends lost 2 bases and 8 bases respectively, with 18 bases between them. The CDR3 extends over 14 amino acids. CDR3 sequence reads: CAWSTLSGLGGYTF. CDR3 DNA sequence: TGTGCCTGGAGTACCCTTTCGGGCCTTGGGGGCTACACCTTC.

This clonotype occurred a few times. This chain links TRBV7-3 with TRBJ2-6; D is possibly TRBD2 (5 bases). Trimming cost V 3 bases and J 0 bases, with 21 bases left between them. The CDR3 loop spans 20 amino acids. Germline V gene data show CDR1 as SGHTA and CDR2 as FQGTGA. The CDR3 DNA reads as TGTGCCAGCAGCTTTGGGCACGGGATCCCGATCCTCTCTGGGGCCAACGTCCTGACTTTC. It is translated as CASSFGHGIPILSGANVLTF.

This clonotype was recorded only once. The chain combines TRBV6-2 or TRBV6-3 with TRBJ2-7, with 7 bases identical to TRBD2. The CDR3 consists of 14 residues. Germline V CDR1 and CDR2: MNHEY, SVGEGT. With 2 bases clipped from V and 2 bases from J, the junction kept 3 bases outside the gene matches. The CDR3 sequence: CASSYLGLAYEQYF. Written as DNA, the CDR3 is TGTGCCAGCAGTTACCTAGGACTAGCCTACGAGCAGTACTTC.

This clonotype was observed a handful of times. The CDR3 is CASSEPTSGRGYEQFF. The CDR3 DNA sequence: TGTGCCAGCAGTGAACCCACTAGCGGGCGCGGCTATGAGCAGTTCTTC. The gene calls are TRBV25-1 and TRBJ2-1; 9 bases are shared with TRBD2. The CDR3 is 16 residues long. V shed 2 bases, J shed 8 bases, and the junction held 10 bases outside the gene matches. Germline-derived CDR1 and CDR2 are MGHDK and SYGVNS.

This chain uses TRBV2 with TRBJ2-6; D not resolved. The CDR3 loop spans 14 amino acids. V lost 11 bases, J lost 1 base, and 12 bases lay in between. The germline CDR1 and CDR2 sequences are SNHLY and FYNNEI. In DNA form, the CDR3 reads TGTGCCTCCAAACCGGAATCTGGGGCCAACGTCCTGACTTTC. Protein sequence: CASKPESGANVLTF.

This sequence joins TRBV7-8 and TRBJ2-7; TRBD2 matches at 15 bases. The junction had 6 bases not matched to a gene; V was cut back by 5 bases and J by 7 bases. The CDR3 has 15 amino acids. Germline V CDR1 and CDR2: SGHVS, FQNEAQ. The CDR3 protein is CASSPRTSGRAEQYF. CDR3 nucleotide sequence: TGTGCCAGCAGCCCCCGGACTAGCGGGAGGGCGGAGCAGTACTTC.

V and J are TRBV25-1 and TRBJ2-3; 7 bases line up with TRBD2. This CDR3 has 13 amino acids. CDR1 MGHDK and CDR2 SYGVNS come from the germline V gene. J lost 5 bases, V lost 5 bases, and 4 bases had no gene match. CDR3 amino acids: CASSRGRVDTQYF. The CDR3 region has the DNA TGTGCCAGCAGTCGCGGGAGAGTAGATACGCAGTATTTT. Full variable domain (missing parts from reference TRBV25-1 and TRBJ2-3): EADIYQTPRYLVIGTGKKITLECSQTMGHDKMYWYQQDPGMELHLIHYSYGVNSTEKGDLSSESTVSRIRTEHFPLTLESARPSHTSQYLCASSRGRVDTQYFGPGTRLTVL.

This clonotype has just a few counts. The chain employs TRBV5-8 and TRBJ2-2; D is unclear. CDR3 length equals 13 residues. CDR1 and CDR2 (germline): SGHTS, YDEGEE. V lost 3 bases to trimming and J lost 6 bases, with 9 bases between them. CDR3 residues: CASSSGSSGELFF. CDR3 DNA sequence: TGTGCCAGCAGCTCCGGCTCTTCCGGGGAGCTGTTTTTT.

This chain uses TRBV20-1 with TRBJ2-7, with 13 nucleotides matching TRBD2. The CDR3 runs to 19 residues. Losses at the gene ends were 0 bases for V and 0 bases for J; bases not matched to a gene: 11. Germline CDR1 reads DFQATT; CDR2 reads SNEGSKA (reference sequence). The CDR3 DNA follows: TGCAGTGCTAGAGACGGGGGACTAGCGGGACCTTTTCGCTCCTACGAGCAGTACTTC. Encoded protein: CSARDGGLAGPFRSYEQYF.

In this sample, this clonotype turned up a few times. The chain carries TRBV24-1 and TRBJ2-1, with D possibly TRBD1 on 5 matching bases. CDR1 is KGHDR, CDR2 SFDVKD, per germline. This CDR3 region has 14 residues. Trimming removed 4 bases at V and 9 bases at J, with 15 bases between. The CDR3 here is CATSERTLRGEQFF. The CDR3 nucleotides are TGTGCCACCAGTGAGCGTACGCTAAGGGGTGAGCAGTTCTTC.

CDR3 coding DNA: TGTGCCACTACGGTGGGGCTAGCTCGAGAGACCCAGTACTTC. Its translation: CATTVGLARETQYF. The V and J genes are TRBV28 and TRBJ2-5; D may match TRBD1 or TRBD2 (5 bases each). In germline, CDR1 is MDHEN, CDR2 SYDVKM. CDR3 length: 14 residues. V was trimmed by 10 bases and J by 4 bases, leaving 19 bases between them.

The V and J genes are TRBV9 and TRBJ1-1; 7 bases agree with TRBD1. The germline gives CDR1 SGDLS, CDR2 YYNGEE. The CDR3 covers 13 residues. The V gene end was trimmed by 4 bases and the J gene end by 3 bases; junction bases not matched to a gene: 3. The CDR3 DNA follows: TGTGCCAGCAGCTACACAGGGGACACTGAAGCTTTCTTT. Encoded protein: CASSYTGDTEAFF.

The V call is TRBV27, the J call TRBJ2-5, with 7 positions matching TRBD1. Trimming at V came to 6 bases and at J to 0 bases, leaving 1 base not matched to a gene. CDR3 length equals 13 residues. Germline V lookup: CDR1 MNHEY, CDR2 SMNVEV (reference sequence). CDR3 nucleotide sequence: TGTGCCAGCAGGGGACAGAACCAAGAGACCCAGTACTTC. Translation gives CASRGQNQETQYF.

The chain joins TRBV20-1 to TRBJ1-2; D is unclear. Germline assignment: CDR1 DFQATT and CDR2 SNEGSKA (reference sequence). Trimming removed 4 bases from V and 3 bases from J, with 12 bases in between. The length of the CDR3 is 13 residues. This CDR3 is CSAKDPRDYGYTF. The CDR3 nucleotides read TGCAGTGCTAAGGACCCCAGAGACTATGGCTACACCTTC.

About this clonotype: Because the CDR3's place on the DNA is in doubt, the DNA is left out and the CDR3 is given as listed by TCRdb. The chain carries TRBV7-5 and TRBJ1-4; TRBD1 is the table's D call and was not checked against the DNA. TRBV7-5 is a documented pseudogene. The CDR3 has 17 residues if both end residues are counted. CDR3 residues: CISVPEAPPGYHEKLFF.

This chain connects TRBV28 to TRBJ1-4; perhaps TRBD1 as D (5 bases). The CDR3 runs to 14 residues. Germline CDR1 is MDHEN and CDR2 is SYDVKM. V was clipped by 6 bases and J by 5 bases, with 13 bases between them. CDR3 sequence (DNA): TGTGCCAGCAGGAGGACATACGAGAATGAAAAACTGTTTTTT. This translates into CASRRTYENEKLFF.

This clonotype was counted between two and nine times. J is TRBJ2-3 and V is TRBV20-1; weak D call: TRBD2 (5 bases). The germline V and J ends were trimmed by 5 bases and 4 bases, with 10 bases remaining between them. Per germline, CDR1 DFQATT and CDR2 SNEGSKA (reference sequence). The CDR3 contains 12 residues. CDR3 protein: CSAPERADTQYF. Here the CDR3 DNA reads TGCAGTGCTCCCGAGAGGGCAGATACGCAGTATTTT.

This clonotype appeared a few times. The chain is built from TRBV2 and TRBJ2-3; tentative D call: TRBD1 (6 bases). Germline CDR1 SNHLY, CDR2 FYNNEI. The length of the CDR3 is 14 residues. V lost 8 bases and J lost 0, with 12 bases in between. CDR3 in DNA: TGTGCCAGCTTGATGGGGGCAAGCACAGATACGCAGTATTTT. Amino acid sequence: CASLMGASTDTQYF.

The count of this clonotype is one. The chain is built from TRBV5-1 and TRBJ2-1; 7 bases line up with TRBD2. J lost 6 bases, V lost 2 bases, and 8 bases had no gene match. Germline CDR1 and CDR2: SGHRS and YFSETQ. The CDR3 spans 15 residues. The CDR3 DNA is TGCGCCAGCAGCTTACTAGCGTCAGACCGCAATGAGCAGTTCTTC. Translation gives CASSLLASDRNEQFF.

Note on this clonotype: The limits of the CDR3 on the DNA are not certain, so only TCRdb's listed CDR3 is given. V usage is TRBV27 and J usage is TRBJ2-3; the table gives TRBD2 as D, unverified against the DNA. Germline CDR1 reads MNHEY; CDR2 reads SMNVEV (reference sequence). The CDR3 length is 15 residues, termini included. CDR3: CASSSGTFGADTQYF.

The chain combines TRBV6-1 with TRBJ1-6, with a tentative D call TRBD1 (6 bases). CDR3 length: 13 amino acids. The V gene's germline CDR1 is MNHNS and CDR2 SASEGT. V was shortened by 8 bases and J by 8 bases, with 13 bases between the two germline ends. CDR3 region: CASYRASDSPLHF. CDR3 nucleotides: TGTGCCAGCTACAGGGCGTCGGATTCACCCCTCCACTTT.

This chain's CDR3 is CASSANGGRSYEQYF. The CDR3 DNA sequence: TGTGCCAGCAGTGCGAACGGGGGACGATCCTACGAGCAGTACTTC. The V and J genes are TRBV6-1 and TRBJ2-7, with D maybe TRBD2 (6 bases). Germline lookup yields CDR1 MNHNS and CDR2 SASEGT. V lost 4 bases and J lost 1, with 14 bases in between. The CDR3 is 15 residues long.

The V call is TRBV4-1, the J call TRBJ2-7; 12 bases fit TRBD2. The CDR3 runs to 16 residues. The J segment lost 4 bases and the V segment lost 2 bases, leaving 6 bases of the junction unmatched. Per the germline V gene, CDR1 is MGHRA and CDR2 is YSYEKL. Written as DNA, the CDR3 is TGCGCCAGCAGCCAATTTCCCGGGACTAGCGGGTACGAGCAGTACTTC. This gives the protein CASSQFPGTSGYEQYF.